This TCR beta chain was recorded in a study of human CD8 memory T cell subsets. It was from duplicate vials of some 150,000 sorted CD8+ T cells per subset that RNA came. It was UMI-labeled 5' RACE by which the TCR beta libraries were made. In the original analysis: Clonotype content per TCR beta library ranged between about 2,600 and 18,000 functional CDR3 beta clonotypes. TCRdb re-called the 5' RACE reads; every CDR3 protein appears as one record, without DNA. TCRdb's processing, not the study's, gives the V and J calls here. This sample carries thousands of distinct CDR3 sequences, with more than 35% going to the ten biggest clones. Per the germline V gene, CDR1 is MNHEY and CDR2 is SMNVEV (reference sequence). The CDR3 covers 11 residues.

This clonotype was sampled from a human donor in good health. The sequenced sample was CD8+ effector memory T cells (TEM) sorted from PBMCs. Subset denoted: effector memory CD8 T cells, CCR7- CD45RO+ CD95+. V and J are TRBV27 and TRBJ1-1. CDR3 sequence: CASSGGLGAFF.